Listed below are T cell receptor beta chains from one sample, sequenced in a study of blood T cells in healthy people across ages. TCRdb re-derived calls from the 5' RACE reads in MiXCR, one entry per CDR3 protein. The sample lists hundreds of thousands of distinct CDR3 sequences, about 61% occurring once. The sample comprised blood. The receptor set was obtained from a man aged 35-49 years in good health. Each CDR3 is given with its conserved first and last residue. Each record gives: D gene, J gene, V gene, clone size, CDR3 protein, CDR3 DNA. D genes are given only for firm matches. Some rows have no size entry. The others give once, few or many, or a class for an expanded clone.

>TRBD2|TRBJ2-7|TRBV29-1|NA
CSVPTSGRASEQYF
TGCAGCGTCCCTACTAGCGGGAGGGCTAGCGAGCAGTACTTC
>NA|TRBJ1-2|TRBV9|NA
CASSAWDGYTF
TGTGCCAGCAGCGCTTGGGACGGCTACACCTTC
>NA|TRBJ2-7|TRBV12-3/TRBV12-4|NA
CASSLGTPLSHEQYF
TGTGCCAGCAGTTTAGGGACCCCTCTGTCCCACGAGCAGTACTTC
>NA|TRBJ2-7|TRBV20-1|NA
CSALSERVSYNEQYF
TGCAGTGCTTTGAGCGAAAGGGTCTCCTACAATGAGCAGTACTTC
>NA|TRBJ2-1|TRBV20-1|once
CSALGNNEQFF
TGCAGTGCCCTTGGGAACAATGAGCAGTTCTTC
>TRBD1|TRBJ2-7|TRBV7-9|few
CASSLGTGSFYEQYF
TGTGCCAGCAGCTTAGGGACAGGCTCTTTCTACGAGCAGTACTTC
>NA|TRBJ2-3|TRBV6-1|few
CASSELVGRTDTQYF
TGTGCCAGCAGTGAACTTGTGGGGCGAACTGATACGCAGTATTTT
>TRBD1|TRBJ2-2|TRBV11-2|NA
CASSTNGQGGTGELFF
TGTGCCAGCAGCACCAACGGACAGGGGGGGACCGGGGAGCTGTTTTTT
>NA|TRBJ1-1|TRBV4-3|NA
CASSQVGDTEAFF
TGCGCCAGCAGCCAAGTGGGGGACACTGAAGCTTTCTTT
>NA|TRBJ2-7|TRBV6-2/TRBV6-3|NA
CASTLDRSYEQYF
TGTGCCAGCACCCTCGACCGAAGCTACGAGCAGTACTTC
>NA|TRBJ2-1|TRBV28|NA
CASSIRTDYNEQFF
TGTGCCAGCAGTATCAGGACGGATTACAATGAGCAGTTCTTC
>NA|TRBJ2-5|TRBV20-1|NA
CSARAGIWETQYF
TGCAGTGCCAGGGCAGGGATTTGGGAGACCCAGTACTTC
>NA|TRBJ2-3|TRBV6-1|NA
CASSETPQVTDTQYF
TGTGCCAGCAGTGAAACCCCACAGGTGACAGATACGCAGTATTTT
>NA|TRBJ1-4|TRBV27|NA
CASSVEGNEKLFF
TGTGCCAGCAGTGTGGAGGGTAATGAAAAACTGTTTTTT
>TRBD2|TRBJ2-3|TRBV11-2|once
CASKRGGLTDTQYF
TGTGCCAGCAAGCGGGGGGGCCTGACAGATACGCAGTATTTT
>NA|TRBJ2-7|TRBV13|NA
CASSFQRTYEQYF
TGTGCCAGCAGCTTCCAACGCACCTACGAGCAGTACTTC
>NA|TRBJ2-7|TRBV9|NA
CASSPNPDGLYEQYF
TGTGCCAGCAGTCCCAACCCTGACGGACTATACGAGCAGTACTTC
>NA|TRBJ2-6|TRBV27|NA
CASSMGISGANVLTF
TGTGCCAGCAGTATGGGGATATCTGGGGCCAACGTCCTGACTTTC
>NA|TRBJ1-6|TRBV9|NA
CASSVASANSPLHF
TGTGCCAGCAGCGTAGCTTCGGCGAATTCACCCCTCCACTTT
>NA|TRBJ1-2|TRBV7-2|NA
CASSPELASGYTF
TGTGCCAGCAGCCCTGAATTAGCCAGTGGCTACACCTTC
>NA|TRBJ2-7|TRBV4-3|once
CASSQYLETERYEQYF
TGCGCCAGCAGCCAGTACCTCGAGACAGAAAGATACGAGCAGTACTTC
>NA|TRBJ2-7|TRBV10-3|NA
CAISQTSTYEQYF
TGTGCCATCAGCCAAACAAGTACCTACGAGCAGTACTTC
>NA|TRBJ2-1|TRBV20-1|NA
CSALDTSSYNEQFF
TGCAGTGCCCTTGATACCAGCTCCTACAATGAGCAGTTCTTC
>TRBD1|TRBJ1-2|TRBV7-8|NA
CASSFVAAGQGGGYTF
TGTGCCAGCAGCTTTGTGGCTGCGGGACAGGGGGGTGGCTACACCTTC
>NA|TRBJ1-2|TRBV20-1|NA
CSARDSSVSRGRYGYTF
TGCAGTGCTAGAGATTCCTCCGTGAGTCGGGGCAGGTATGGCTACACCTTC
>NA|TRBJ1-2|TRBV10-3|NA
CAIPQGVNGYTF
TGTGCCATACCTCAGGGAGTCAATGGCTACACCTTC
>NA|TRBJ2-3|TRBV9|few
CASSLSPRSFTDTQYF
TGTGCCAGCAGCCTCAGCCCTAGGTCCTTCACAGATACGCAGTATTTT
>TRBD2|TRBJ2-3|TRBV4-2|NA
CASSQSGLAVDTQYF
TGTGCCAGCAGCCAATCCGGACTAGCCGTAGATACGCAGTATTTT
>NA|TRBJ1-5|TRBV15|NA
CATRTSNQPQHF
TGTGCCACCAGAACCAGTAATCAGCCCCAGCATTTT
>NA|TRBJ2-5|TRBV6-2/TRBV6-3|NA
CASAWSLNNEQYF
TGTGCCAGCGCATGGAGCCTTAACAATGAGCAGTACTTC
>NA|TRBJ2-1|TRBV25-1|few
CASSEGFYNEQFF
TGTGCCAGCAGTGAAGGCTTCTACAATGAGCAGTTCTTC
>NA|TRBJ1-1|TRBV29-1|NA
CSVEGAAEGAVTEAFF
TGCAGCGTTGAAGGTGCCGCGGAGGGCGCGGTTACTGAAGCTTTCTTT
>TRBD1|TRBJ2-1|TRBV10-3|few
CAISPLGGQGLNEQFF
TGTGCCATCAGTCCCCTGGGGGGACAGGGGCTCAATGAGCAGTTCTTC
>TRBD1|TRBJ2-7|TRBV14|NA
CASSRVGTDEQPHPNYEQYF
TGTGCCAGCAGCCGAGTGGGGACAGACGAACAACCCCATCCAAACTACGAGCAGTACTTC
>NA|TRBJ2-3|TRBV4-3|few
CASSQDLDQGTDTQYF
TGCGCCAGCAGCCAAGATCTTGACCAGGGAACAGATACGCAGTATTTT
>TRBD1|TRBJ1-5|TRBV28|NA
CASSPWAGQGSNQPQHF
TGTGCCAGCAGTCCATGGGCGGGACAGGGAAGCAATCAGCCCCAGCATTTT
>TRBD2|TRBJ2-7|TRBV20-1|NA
CSAPLAGAYEQYF
TGCAGTGCCCCACTAGCGGGAGCTTACGAGCAGTACTTC
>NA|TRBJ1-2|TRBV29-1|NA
CSVDVGGVNYGYTF
TGCAGCGTTGATGTGGGGGGAGTTAACTATGGCTACACCTTC
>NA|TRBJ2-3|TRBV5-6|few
CASSLGGDGLDTQYF
TGTGCCAGCAGCTTGGGAGGGGACGGATTAGATACGCAGTATTTT
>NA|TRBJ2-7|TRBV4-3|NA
CASSQEGRSYEQYF
TGCGCCAGCAGCCAAGAGGGGCGCTCCTACGAGCAGTACTTC
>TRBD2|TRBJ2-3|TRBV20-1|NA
CSANPLAGADTQYF
TGCAGTGCTAACCCCCTAGCGGGAGCAGATACGCAGTATTTT
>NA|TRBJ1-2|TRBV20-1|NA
CSARGTTSNYGYTF
TGCAGTGCTAGAGGGACAACGTCCAACTATGGCTACACCTTC
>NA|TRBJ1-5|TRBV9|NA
CASSAMDGRLNQPQHF
TGTGCCAGCAGCGCAATGGACGGACGACTGAATCAGCCCCAGCATTTT
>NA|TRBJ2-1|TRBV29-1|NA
CSVEVSSYKEQFF
TGCAGCGTTGAAGTGAGCTCCTACAAGGAGCAGTTCTTC
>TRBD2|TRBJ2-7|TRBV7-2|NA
CASSRGSLVGEQYF
TGTGCCAGCAGCCGCGGGAGTCTAGTCGGCGAGCAGTACTTC
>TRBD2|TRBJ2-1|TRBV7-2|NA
CASSSSGRARGNEQFF
TGTGCCAGCAGCTCTAGCGGGAGGGCGCGTGGGAATGAGCAGTTCTTC
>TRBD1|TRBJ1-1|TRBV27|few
CASSLSNRGMRNTEAFF
TGTGCCAGCAGTTTATCGAACAGGGGGATGAGGAACACTGAAGCTTTCTTT
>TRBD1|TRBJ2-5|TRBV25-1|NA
CASSDLTGSGETQYF
TGTGCCAGCAGTGACCTGACAGGGTCCGGGGAGACCCAGTACTTC
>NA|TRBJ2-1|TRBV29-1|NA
CSGLTDSYNEQFF
TGCAGCGGCCTAACAGATTCCTACAATGAGCAGTTCTTC
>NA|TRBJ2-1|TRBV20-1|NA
CSARQVVNEGGHFYNEQFF
TGCAGTGCTAGACAGGTTGTTAACGAAGGTGGGCACTTCTACAATGAGCAGTTCTTC
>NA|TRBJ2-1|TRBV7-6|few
CASSLGQTNEQFF
TGTGCCAGCAGCTTAGGTCAAACTAATGAGCAGTTCTTC
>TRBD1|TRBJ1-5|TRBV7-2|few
CASSSGQFSNQPQHF
TGTGCCAGCAGCTCGGGACAGTTTAGCAATCAGCCCCAGCATTTT
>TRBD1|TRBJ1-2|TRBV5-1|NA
CASSLEGALPYDYTF
TGCGCCAGCAGCTTGGAGGGGGCTCTACCGTATGACTACACCTTC
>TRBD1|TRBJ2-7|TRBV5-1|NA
CASSRWDRSSYEQYF
TGCGCCAGCAGCCGATGGGACAGGTCCTCCTACGAGCAGTACTTC
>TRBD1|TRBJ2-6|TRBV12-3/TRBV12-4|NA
CASSRQGHSGANVLTF
TGTGCCAGCAGTCGACAGGGTCACTCTGGGGCCAACGTCCTGACTTTC
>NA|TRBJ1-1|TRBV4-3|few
CASSQEVGRQGDYAFF
TGCGCCAGCAGCCAAGAAGTCGGTCGTCAGGGAGATTATGCTTTCTTT
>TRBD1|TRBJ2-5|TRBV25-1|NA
CASSARQGRDVTQYF
TGTGCCAGCAGTGCCCGACAGGGGCGGGATGTGACCCAGTACTTC